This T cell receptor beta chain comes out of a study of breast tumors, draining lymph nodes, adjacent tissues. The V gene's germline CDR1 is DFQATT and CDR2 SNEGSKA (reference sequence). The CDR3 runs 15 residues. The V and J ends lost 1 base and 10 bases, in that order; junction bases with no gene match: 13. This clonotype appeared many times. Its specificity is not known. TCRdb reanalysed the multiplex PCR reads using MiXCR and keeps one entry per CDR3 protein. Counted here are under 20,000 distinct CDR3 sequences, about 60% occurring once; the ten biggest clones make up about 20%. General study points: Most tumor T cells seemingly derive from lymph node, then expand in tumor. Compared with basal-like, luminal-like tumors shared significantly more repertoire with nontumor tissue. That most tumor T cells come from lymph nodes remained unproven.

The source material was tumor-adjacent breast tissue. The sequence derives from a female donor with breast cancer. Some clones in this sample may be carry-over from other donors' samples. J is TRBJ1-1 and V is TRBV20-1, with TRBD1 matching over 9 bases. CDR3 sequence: CSARVGGQGSMGAFF. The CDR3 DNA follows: TGCAGTGCTAGAGTAGGGGGACAGGGTAGTATGGGAGCTTTCTTT.